Below are 31 T cell receptor beta chains sequenced from a single sample in a study of shared T cell receptors in the human thymus. Method: immunoSEQ multiplex PCR; TCRdb's copy keeps in-frame clones and lacks some. The sample holds roughly 710,000 clones; approximately 85% are singletons and the top ten take 0.008% to 0.011%. This sample was also put to use in a study of human thymus T cells.

Sequences were obtained from thymocytes. The receptors come from a girl in the first two years of life with a congenital heart defect.

This chain connects TRBV27 to TRBJ2-3; unclear D gene. V lost 2 bases and J lost 6, with 9 bases in between. This CDR3 spans 13 amino acids. Germline assignment: CDR1 MNHEY and CDR2 SMNVEV (reference sequence). CDR3 DNA sequence: TGTGCCAGCAGTTTAGGCCCCGGGGATACGCAGTATTTT. Protein product: CASSLGPGDTQYF.

V is TRBV9 and J is TRBJ2-5; D is perhaps TRBD1 (5 bases). This CDR3 has 12 residues. CDR1 and CDR2 from the germline V gene are SGDLS and YYNGEE. V lost 6 bases, J lost 3 bases, and 9 bases lay in between. The CDR3 is CASKGAEETQYF. As DNA, the CDR3 is TGTGCCAGCAAAGGGGCGGAAGAGACCCAGTACTTC.

This clone has just one count. The rearrangement joins TRBV11-2 to TRBJ1-2, with 9 nucleotides matching TRBD1. The CDR3 extends over 17 amino acids. Germline V CDR1 and CDR2: SGHAT, FQNNGV. J gave up 0 bases and V 3 bases, and 8 bases lay outside the gene matches. The CDR3 DNA reads as TGTGCCAGCAGCTTCGGACAGGGGAATAGTCCTAACTATGGCTACACCTTC. Its translation: CASSFGQGNSPNYGYTF.

As for this clone: The junction departs from germline at one end; a sequencing error may be responsible. The V gene is TRBV2, the J gene TRBJ1-5; no clear D. Per germline, CDR1 SNHLY and CDR2 FYNNEI. The CDR3 totals 15 residues. The CDR3 nucleotides are TGTGCCAGCAGTGTCCAAACTTACGGGAATCAGCCCCTGCATTTT. Translated: CASSVQTYGNQPLHF.

The chain uses TRBV12-5 and TRBJ2-7; 10 bases line up with TRBD1. The CDR3 contains 20 residues. Germline CDR1 and CDR2: LGHNT and FRNRAP. V shed 3 bases, J shed 1 base, and the junction held 18 bases outside the gene matches. CDR3 DNA: TGTGCTAGTGGTTTTTTCCCCGGGACAGGGGAGCCCTTTCCATCCTACGAGCAGTACTTC. Translating it yields CASGFFPGTGEPFPSYEQYF.

The rearrangement links TRBV2 to TRBJ2-5, with a tentative D call TRBD1 (6 bases). This CDR3 comprises 15 residues. The germline V gene has CDR1 SNHLY and CDR2 FYNNEI. Between the trimmed V and J ends, which lost 4 bases and 1 base, there was a span of 13 bases. Here the CDR3 reads CASSVQGLLQETQYF. The CDR3, as DNA: TGTGCCAGCAGTGTTCAGGGGCTCCTCCAAGAGACCCAGTACTTC.

About this clone: One end of the junction does not line up with germline, which may come from a read error. CDR3 sequence (DNA): TGTGCCAGCAGCCCGGGCGCAGGGAACTTC. Its protein product is CASSPGAGNF. The V call is TRBV7-9, the J call TRBJ1-2, with D perhaps TRBD1 (5 bases). The CDR3 length is 10 residues. Germline loops: CDR1 SEHNR, CDR2 FQNEAQ (reference sequence).

This chain uses TRBV5-5 with TRBJ2-7; 8 bases are a match to TRBD1. V trimming: 5 bases; J trimming: 4 bases; junction bases outside the gene matches: 5. The CDR3 loop spans 13 amino acids. Looked up from germline, CDR1 is SGHKS and CDR2 is YYEKEE (reference sequence). CDR3 nucleotides: TGTGCCAGCAGGACGGACAGGGATTACGAGCAGTACTTC. It specifies CASRTDRDYEQYF. The whole variable domain, filled in from reference TRBV5-5 and TRBJ2-7, reads DAGVTQSPTHLIKTRGQQVTLRCSPISGHKSVSWYQQVLGQGPQFIFQYYEKEERGRGNFPDRFSARQFPNYSSELNVNALLLGDSALYLCASRTDRDYEQYFGPGTRLTVT.

Here the CDR3 reads CASIKGGVAGELFF. CDR3 nucleotides: TGTGCCAGCATCAAGGGAGGGGTGGCCGGGGAGCTGTTTTTT. The gene calls are TRBV6-5 and TRBJ2-2, with 7 bases lining up with TRBD2. Germline assignment: CDR1 MNHEY and CDR2 SVGAGI. This CDR3 is 14 amino acids long. Germline trimming cut 7 bases from V and 6 bases from J; bases unmatched to any gene: 8.

About this clone itself: The CDR3 end shows no conserved phenylalanine or tryptophan, and so a read error is likely. Because the CDR3's place on the DNA is in doubt, the DNA is left out and the CDR3 is given as listed by TCRdb. V is TRBV20-1 and J is TRBJ1-3. Germline CDR1 reads DFQATT; CDR2 reads SNEGSKA (reference sequence). The CDR3 spans 11 residues, counting both ends. The chain's CDR3 is CSAKEGENGVL.

The rearrangement uses TRBV18 and TRBJ2-3; 12 bases agree with TRBD2. CDR3 length: 19 residues. The ends lost 3 bases at V and 6 bases at J; junction bases unmatched: 16. Germline CDR1 KGHSH, CDR2 LQKENI. The CDR3 DNA is TGTGCCAGCTCACCCACCTCCCCTCCGACTAGCGGGGGTCTCGATACGCAGTATTTT. Translation gives CASSPTSPPTSGGLDTQYF.

The chain employs TRBV4-2 and TRBJ1-5, with unresolved D. The CDR3 contains 16 residues. Germline loops: CDR1 LGHNA, CDR2 YNFKEQ. Trimming stripped 0 bases from V and 0 bases from J, with 9 bases between. The CDR3 coding sequence is TGTGCCAGCAGCCAAGATGGGAGGGATAGCAATCAGCCCCAGCATTTT. Translation: CASSQDGRDSNQPQHF.

The chain combines TRBV6-4 with TRBJ1-2; the D gene is possibly TRBD1 (6 bases). The CDR3 loop spans 13 amino acids. V shed 4 bases and J shed 6 bases, with 12 bases lying between them. CDR1 is MRHNA, CDR2 SNTAGT, per germline. The CDR3 DNA reads as TGTGCCAGCAGTGCCGAAGGGGGAGATGGCTACACCTTC. This encodes CASSAEGGDGYTF.

The chain has TRBV9 and TRBJ2-7, with TRBD2 matching over 8 bases. The CDR3 length is 15 residues. Looked up from germline, CDR1 is SGDLS and CDR2 is YYNGEE. After removal of 3 bases from V and 1 base from J, the junction contained 6 bases not matched to a gene. The CDR3 DNA reads TGTGCCAGCAGCGGCCCGGGACTAGGATCCTACGAGCAGTACTTC. It encodes CASSGPGLGSYEQYF.

This chain uses TRBV9 with TRBJ2-3, with TRBD2 matching 14 bases. CDR3 length: 17 residues. The J segment lost 5 bases and the V segment lost 2 bases, leaving 7 bases of the junction unmatched. Germline CDR1 is SGDLS and CDR2 is YYNGEE. The CDR3 DNA reads TGTGCCAGCAGCGTTGGGACTAGCGGGGGAGGAGAAGATACGCAGTATTTT. This codes for CASSVGTSGGGEDTQYF.

This clone showed up just a few times. This chain joins TRBV7-2 and TRBJ2-1, with TRBD2 matching over 8 bases. The ends lost 2 bases at V and 4 bases at J; junction bases unmatched: 4. CDR3 size: 15 residues. Germline V gene data show CDR1 as SGHTA and CDR2 as FQGNSA. The CDR3 bases are TGTGCCAGCAGCTTATCCGGGGGGGAGTACAATGAGCAGTTCTTC. Amino acid sequence: CASSLSGGEYNEQFF.

Comment on this clone: Other DNA sequences within the sample encode an identical CDR3. The chain is built from TRBV27 and TRBJ1-1; no clear D gene. The V end was cut by 3 bases, the J end by 2 bases, with 7 bases between. CDR1 and CDR2 (germline): MNHEY, SMNVEV (reference sequence). The CDR3 is made up of 13 amino acids. CDR3 coding DNA: TGTGCCAGCAGTTTGGGCAGAAACACTGAAGCTTTCTTT. Amino acids: CASSLGRNTEAFF.

This sequence joins TRBV12-5 and TRBJ2-1, with 9 bases that match TRBD1. CDR3 length: 17 residues. CDR1 LGHNT and CDR2 FRNRAP come from the germline V gene. V was pared by 6 bases and J by 5 bases, with 14 bases of the junction left unmatched. CDR3 in amino acids: CASGPGTGPERNNEQFF. The CDR3 DNA reads TGTGCTAGTGGACCCGGGACAGGGCCAGAGCGGAACAATGAGCAGTTCTTC.

This chain uses TRBV7-8 with TRBJ1-2; D uncertain. With 2 bases removed from V and 6 bases from J, the gap between germline ends came to 19 bases. The CDR3 runs to 16 residues. CDR1 and CDR2 from the germline V gene are SGHVS and FQNEAQ. The CDR3 DNA reads as TGTGCCAGCAGCTTAATTGAGGGCCGGGTTCTTCATGGCTACACCTTC. This gives the protein CASSLIEGRVLHGYTF.

The CDR3 region is CASSQDPWSRGEGCTEAFF. In DNA form, the CDR3 reads TGCGCCAGCAGCCAAGACCCGTGGAGTCGAGGGGAGGGGTGCACTGAAGCTTTCTTT. The genes are TRBV4-3 and TRBJ1-1, with a weak D call TRBD1 (5 bases). Germline CDR1 and CDR2: LGHNA and YSLEER. The CDR3 loop spans 19 amino acids. V was trimmed by 0 bases and J by 4 bases, leaving 24 bases between them.

This chain uses TRBV10-3 with TRBJ1-6, with TRBD1 identical over 11 bases. Trimming at V came to 7 bases and at J to 10 bases, leaving 9 bases not matched to a gene. The CDR3 consists of 15 residues. Germline CDR1 ENHRY, CDR2 SYGVKD. CDR3 DNA sequence: TGTGCCATCACATCGGGCGGGACAGGGGGATCACCCCTCCACTTT. Protein: CAITSGGTGGSPLHF.

This chain links TRBV19 with TRBJ2-3, with no clear D. CDR3 size: 15 residues. With 4 bases removed from V and 2 bases from J, the gap between germline ends came to 13 bases. Germline assignment: CDR1 LNHDA and CDR2 SQIVND (reference sequence). The CDR3 sequence: CASSKSTIPTDTQYF. The CDR3 DNA reads as TGTGCCAGTAGTAAGTCTACCATACCCACAGATACGCAGTATTTT.

The rearrangement joins TRBV7-2 to TRBJ1-2, with 10 positions matching TRBD1. The trim removed 7 bases at V and 7 bases at J, leaving 9 bases unmatched. CDR1 and CDR2 (germline): SGHTA, FQGNSA. The CDR3 runs 14 residues. The chain's CDR3 is CASTVGQGVSGYTF. CDR3 DNA sequence: TGTGCCAGCACCGTCGGACAGGGGGTTAGTGGCTACACCTTC.

This clone was detected a few times. This chain links TRBV7-2 with TRBJ1-4; 8 bases map to TRBD1. Per the germline V gene, CDR1 is SGHTA and CDR2 is FQGNSA. The length of the CDR3 is 16 residues. V lost 5 bases to trimming and J lost 2 bases; unmatched junction nucleotides: 7. The CDR3 region has the DNA TGTGCCAGCAGCGACAGGGGTGGAAGGACTAATGAAAAACTGTTTTTT. This gives the protein CASSDRGGRTNEKLFF.

This clone was seen just once. The chain recombines TRBV9 with TRBJ2-1; D is possibly TRBD1 (5 bases). The germline V gene has CDR1 SGDLS and CDR2 YYNGEE. Trimming removed 0 bases from V and 8 bases from J, with 15 bases in between. The CDR3 is 15 residues long. CDR3 DNA sequence: TGTGCCAGCAGCGTAGAGGCAGGGAATGGCGATGAGCAGTTCTTC. Its translation: CASSVEAGNGDEQFF. The whole variable domain, filled in from reference TRBV9 and TRBJ2-1, reads DSGVTQTPKHLITATGQRVTLRCSPRSGDLSVYWYQQSLDQGLQFLIQYYNGEERAKGNILERFSAQQFPDLHSELNLSSLELGDSALYFCASSVEAGNGDEQFFGPGTRLTVL.

A word on this clone: The junction differs from germline at one of its ends, possibly a read error. DNA of the CDR3: TGTGCCGGCAGCTTAGATCTGGAGGGTAAAGGTACGCAGTATTTT. Amino acid sequence: CAGSLDLEGKGTQYF. The chain is built from TRBV11-2 and TRBJ2-3, with D possibly being TRBD2 (6 bases). This CDR3 has 15 residues. Per the germline V gene, CDR1 is SGHAT and CDR2 is FQNNGV.

The chain employs TRBV30 and TRBJ2-1, with 7 positions matching TRBD1. Germline trimming cut 2 bases from V and 8 bases from J; bases unmatched to any gene: 3. This CDR3 contains 12 residues. Looked up from germline, CDR1 is GTSNPN and CDR2 is SVGIG (reference sequence). Here the CDR3 reads CAWSQGVDEQFF. Here the CDR3 DNA reads TGTGCCTGGAGTCAGGGGGTCGATGAGCAGTTCTTC. Supplemented by reference TRBV30 and TRBJ2-1, the full variable domain reads SQTIHQWPATLVQPVGSPLSLECTVEGTSNPNLYWYRQAAGRGLQLLFYSVGIGQISSEVPQNLSASRPQDRQFILSSKKLLLSDSGFYLCAWSQGVDEQFFGPGTRLTVL.

This clone is a singleton in its sample. The chain has TRBV5-1 and TRBJ2-6, with no clear D. With 1 base removed from V and 2 bases from J, the gap between germline ends came to 7 bases. The length of the CDR3 is 15 residues. Looked up from germline, CDR1 is SGHRS and CDR2 is YFSETQ. Written as DNA, the CDR3 is TGCGCCAGCAGCTTGTTGGAGCCTGGGGCCAACGTCCTGACTTTC. Protein: CASSLLEPGANVLTF.

V and J are TRBV28 and TRBJ1-2; perhaps TRBD1 as D (5 bases). CDR1 MDHEN and CDR2 SYDVKM come from the germline V gene. CDR3 length: 14 residues. The V and J ends lost 3 bases and 4 bases respectively, with 12 bases between them. CDR3 sequence reads: CASSLTAHSYGYTF. CDR3 nucleotide sequence: TGTGCCAGCAGTTTGACAGCCCATTCCTATGGCTACACCTTC.

The genes are TRBV5-8 and TRBJ2-2; 11 bases align to TRBD1. CDR1 and CDR2 (germline): SGHTS, YDEGEE. With 4 bases clipped from V and 5 bases from J, the junction kept 7 bases outside the gene matches. The CDR3 runs 16 residues. The DNA of the CDR3 is TGTGCCAGCAGCCGACGGACAGGGGGCTGGACCGGGGAGCTGTTTTTT. This codes for CASSRRTGGWTGELFF. The variable domain in full, with the rest retrieved from reference TRBV5-8 and TRBJ2-2, is EAGVTQSPTHLIKTRGQQATLRCSPISGHTSVYWYQQALGLGLQFLLWYDEGEERNRGNFPPRFSGRQFPNYSSELNVNALELEDSALYLCASSRRTGGWTGELFFGEGSRLTVL.

This chain connects TRBV6-6 to TRBJ2-5, with a possible D match to TRBD2 (5 bases). The CDR3 contains 15 residues. Germline V CDR1 and CDR2: MNHNY, SVGAGI (reference sequence). Trimming removed 7 bases from V and 2 bases from J, with 17 bases in between. The CDR3 region is CASKKNSTTQETQYF. DNA for the CDR3: TGTGCCAGCAAGAAGAACTCGACTACTCAAGAGACCCAGTACTTC.